Below are 26 T cell receptor beta chains sequenced from a single sample in a study of blood T cell repertoires in COVID-19. The repertoire was sequenced with immunoSEQ multiplex PCR; TCRdb's copy has only in-frame clones and lacks some. The profile covers 200,000 or so clones, with approximately 83% appearing a single time and around 7% taken by the ten largest. The specimen was PBMCs or T cells enriched from blood (not recorded which). These receptors originate from a man in his forties who had recovered from COVID-19.

The chain recombines TRBV6-4 with TRBJ1-3; maybe TRBD1 (6 bases). Germline CDR1 is MRHNA and CDR2 is SNTAGT. Trimming removed 4 bases from V and 6 bases from J, with 22 bases in between. CDR3 length: 17 amino acids. CDR3 sequence reads: CASSVIAQGRRANTIYF. The CDR3 DNA reads TGTGCCAGCAGTGTTATTGCCCAGGGGCGCCGGGCAAACACCATATATTTT.

The chain links TRBV5-1 to TRBJ2-2; perhaps TRBD1 as D (6 bases). This CDR3 contains 17 residues. The ends were cut back, 4 bases at V and 2 bases at J, with 18 bases in the middle. Germline lookup yields CDR1 SGHRS and CDR2 YFSETQ. In DNA form, the CDR3 reads TGCGCCAGCAGCAGCAACAGGGAAAATATAAACACCGGGGAGCTGTTTTTT. Translated, it gives CASSSNRENINTGELFF.

Here the CDR3 reads CASSDPGRGYEQYF. The CDR3 DNA is TGCGCCAGCAGTGACCCGGGGCGGGGGTACGAGCAGTACTTC. The chain is built from TRBV10-1 and TRBJ2-7; 7 bases are shared with TRBD2. The CDR3 contains 14 residues. Germline CDR1 reads WNHNN; CDR2 reads SYGVQD (reference sequence). J lost 4 bases, V lost 3 bases, and 6 bases had no gene match.

This clone appeared a single time. The rearrangement uses TRBV5-5 and TRBJ1-1; 7 bases match TRBD1. The CDR3 covers 15 residues. Germline V gene lookup returns CDR1 SGHKS and CDR2 YYEKEE (reference sequence). Trimming removed 0 bases from V and 1 base from J; junction bases left unmatched: 3. The DNA of the CDR3 is TGTGCCAGCAGCTTGGAAGGGGGCTGGAACACTGAAGCTTTCTTT. It specifies CASSLEGGWNTEAFF.

The genes are TRBV6-5 and TRBJ2-7, with D possibly being TRBD1 (6 bases). The CDR3 is made up of 14 amino acids. CDR1 is MNHEY and CDR2 is SVGAGI in the germline V gene. Trimming cost V 5 bases and J 6 bases, with 17 bases left between them. DNA for the CDR3: TGTGCCAGCAGTCTCCGGGACACCGCCCTCGAGCAGTACTTC. Amino acid sequence: CASSLRDTALEQYF.

The chain employs TRBV4-1 and TRBJ1-2; D is possibly TRBD1 (5 bases). The CDR3 has 14 amino acids. Germline CDR1 is MGHRA and CDR2 is YSYEKL. Deletions cut 4 bases from V and 3 bases from J, with 12 bases between. This CDR3 is CASSLVGGDYGYTF. The CDR3, as DNA: TGCGCCAGCAGCCTCGTGGGGGGGGACTATGGCTACACCTTC.

The chain links TRBV2 to TRBJ1-4; 7 nucleotides align to TRBD1. J was trimmed by 8 bases and V by 7 bases; bases with no gene match: 10. This CDR3 comprises 14 residues. The germline V gene encodes CDR1 SNHLY and CDR2 FYNNEI. The CDR3 DNA reads as TGTGCCAGCACCAAGGAGGGGGCAAGGGAAAAACTGTTTTTT. Translated, it gives CASTKEGAREKLFF.

The chain carries TRBV7-3 and TRBJ2-2, with TRBD1 matching over 8 bases. V dropped 4 bases and J dropped 1; count of bases not matched to a gene: 17. The CDR3 runs to 20 residues. Per the germline V gene, CDR1 is SGHTA and CDR2 is FQGTGA. In DNA form, the CDR3 reads TGTGCCAGCAGCTCAAGGGGCGGGGACAGGCACATTAGGAACACCGGGGAGCTGTTTTTT. It yields the protein CASSSRGGDRHIRNTGELFF. Combining the CDR3 with reference TRBV7-3 and TRBJ2-2 gives the whole variable domain GAGVSQTPSNKVTEKGKYVELRCDPISGHTALYWYRQSLGQGPEFLIYFQGTGAADDSGLPNDRFFAVRPEGSVSTLKIQRTERGDSAVYLCASSSRGGDRHIRNTGELFFGEGSRLTVL.

V and J are TRBV9 and TRBJ2-2; D is possibly TRBD1 (6 bases). Germline CDR1 SGDLS, CDR2 YYNGEE. Between the trimmed V and J ends, which lost 4 bases and 5 bases, there was a span of 9 bases. The CDR3 covers 13 residues. The CDR3 region has the DNA TGTGCCAGCAGCATGCAGGGGACCGGGGAGCTGTTTTTT. Translating it yields CASSMQGTGELFF.

The chain is built from TRBV3-1 (or the pseudogene TRBV3-2) and TRBJ1-6, with TRBD1 identical over 7 bases. Looked up from germline, CDR1 is LGHDT and CDR2 is YNNKEL (reference sequence). The CDR3 runs to 16 residues. The trim removed 6 bases at V and 7 bases at J, leaving 12 bases unmatched. CDR3 sequence (DNA): TGTGCCAGCAGGAATTTGGGGGGACAGCCCAATTCACCCCTCCACTTT. Protein product: CASRNLGGQPNSPLHF.

This clone was found once. The chain has TRBV11-2 and TRBJ1-3; D is uncertain. Germline assignment: CDR1 SGHAT and CDR2 FQNNGV. Trimming took off 5 bases at V and 0 bases at J, with 14 bases between the two ends. This CDR3 has 16 residues. The CDR3 nucleotides read TGTGCCAGCAGCCTGGCTAGTAGTCCCTCTGGAAACACCATATATTTT. Translated, it gives CASSLASSPSGNTIYF. Variable domain in full (rest from reference TRBV11-2 and TRBJ1-3): EAGVAQSPRYKIIEKRQSVAFWCNPISGHATLYWYQQILGQGPKLLIQFQNNGVVDDSQLPKDRFSAERLKGVDSTLKIQPAKLEDSAVYLCASSLASSPSGNTIYFGEGSWLTVV.

This clone has a handful of counts. The rearrangement links TRBV24-1 to TRBJ2-1, with a possible D match to TRBD2 (5 bases). Germline loops: CDR1 KGHDR, CDR2 SFDVKD. The CDR3 consists of 13 residues. Trimming took off 7 bases at V and 8 bases at J, with 14 bases between the two ends. The CDR3 DNA is TGTGCCACCAGGCGTGGGGTTAGCGATGAGCAGTTCTTC. It translates to CATRRGVSDEQFF.

This rearrangement joins TRBV5-1 to TRBJ2-1; the match to TRBD2 covers 7 bases. V gave up 0 bases and J gave up 2 bases; unmatched junction bases: 5. Germline V gene data show CDR1 as SGHRS and CDR2 as YFSETQ. This CDR3 is 16 amino acids long. CDR3 nucleotide sequence: TGCGCCAGCAGCTTGGGGGCGGGGGAACCCTACAATGAGCAGTTCTTC. Translation gives CASSLGAGEPYNEQFF.

The V call is TRBV7-9, the J call TRBJ2-1, with D tentatively TRBD1 (7 bases). The V and J ends lost 4 bases and 6 bases respectively, with 13 bases between them. Per germline, CDR1 SEHNR and CDR2 FQNEAQ (reference sequence). The CDR3 runs to 14 residues. The chain's CDR3 is CASSSPQGGNEQFF. For the CDR3, the DNA is TGTGCCAGCAGCTCACCTCAGGGGGGCAATGAGCAGTTCTTC.

The chain joins TRBV7-9 to TRBJ1-1, with D possibly matching TRBD1 (6 bases). The CDR3 is made up of 14 amino acids. The V end was cut by 3 bases, the J end by 7 bases, with 15 bases between. The germline V gene has CDR1 SEHNR and CDR2 FQNEAQ (reference sequence). In nucleotides, the CDR3 is TGTGCCAGCAGCTTGGGGGCTGTTGACAGTGAAGCTTTCTTT. Protein sequence: CASSLGAVDSEAFF.

The chain uses TRBV5-1 and TRBJ2-2; 7 positions agree with TRBD1. CDR3 size: 15 residues. Germline lookup yields CDR1 SGHRS and CDR2 YFSETQ. Trimming cost V 4 bases and J 0 bases; bases outside gene matches: 3. DNA for the CDR3: TGCGCCAGCAGCCCGGGACAGACGAACACCGGGGAGCTGTTTTTT. Amino acids: CASSPGQTNTGELFF.

This chain connects TRBV5-4 to TRBJ2-1; 7 bases line up with TRBD1. The CDR3 is made up of 15 amino acids. The germline V gene encodes CDR1 SGHNT and CDR2 YYREEE (reference sequence). Trimming at V came to 7 bases and at J to 2 bases, leaving 9 bases not matched to a gene. The CDR3 is CASGSTGLTYNEQFF. CDR3 in DNA: TGTGCCAGCGGATCGACAGGGTTAACCTACAATGAGCAGTTCTTC.

The chain has TRBV2 and TRBJ1-5; TRBD1 agrees at 7 bases. The CDR3 sequence is 14 residues long. Germline V gene data show CDR1 as SNHLY and CDR2 as FYNNEI. V shed 7 bases, J shed 5 bases, and the junction held 8 bases outside the gene matches. The CDR3 bases are TGTGCCAGCACCGGGACAGTTAGGGATCAGCCCCAGCATTTT. It is translated as CASTGTVRDQPQHF. Variable domain in full (rest from reference TRBV2 and TRBJ1-5): EPEVTQTPSHQVTQMGQEVILRCVPISNHLYFYWYRQILGQKVEFLVSFYNNEISEKSEIFDDQFSVERPDGSNFTLKIRSTKLEDSAMYFCASTGTVRDQPQHFGDGTRLSIL.

This chain connects TRBV19 to TRBJ1-2; 7 bases line up with TRBD1. This CDR3 spans 15 amino acids. In germline, CDR1 is LNHDA, CDR2 SQIVND (reference sequence). The J segment lost 4 bases and the V segment lost 4 bases, leaving 9 bases of the junction unmatched. The CDR3 here is CASSTETGSSYGYTF. The CDR3 DNA is TGTGCCAGTAGTACTGAGACAGGGAGTAGCTATGGCTACACCTTC.

The V gene is TRBV18, the J gene TRBJ2-7; tentative D call: TRBD1 (5 bases). Germline loops: CDR1 KGHSH, CDR2 LQKENI. Between the trimmed V and J ends, which lost 0 bases and 5 bases, there was a span of 14 bases. The CDR3 extends over 15 amino acids. The CDR3: CASSPPGLAKHEQYF. DNA of the CDR3: TGTGCCAGCTCACCACCGGGGCTGGCGAAGCACGAGCAGTACTTC.

In its sample, this clone was seen once. The chain joins TRBV5-1 to TRBJ1-2, with a possible D match to TRBD1 (5 bases). The CDR3 loop spans 15 amino acids. Germline V CDR1 and CDR2: SGHRS, YFSETQ. V lost 7 bases, J lost 3 bases, and 19 bases lay in between. DNA for the CDR3: TGCGCCAGCGGGCGACAGTTAAGGGGTGACTATGGCTACACCTTC. Amino acids: CASGRQLRGDYGYTF.

The rearrangement joins TRBV7-2 to TRBJ2-1, with 7 bases that match TRBD1. V was pared by 5 bases and J by 6 bases, with 10 bases of the junction left unmatched. This CDR3 is 15 amino acids long. Germline lookup yields CDR1 SGHTA and CDR2 FQGNSA. In DNA form, the CDR3 reads TGTGCCAGCAGCCCGGAAGACAGGGCCTCCAATGAGCAGTTCTTC. Amino acid sequence: CASSPEDRASNEQFF.

The chain has TRBV7-8 and TRBJ1-1; no definite D call. The CDR3 length is 14 residues. V lost 2 bases and J lost 4, with 11 bases in between. From germline, CDR1 is SGHVS and CDR2 FQNEAQ. The CDR3 coding sequence is TGTGCCAGCAGCTTAATGGCGGAGGGCACTGAAGCTTTCTTT. Its protein is CASSLMAEGTEAFF.

The V call is TRBV9, the J call TRBJ2-7, with D perhaps TRBD1 (6 bases). Germline values: CDR1 SGDLS, CDR2 YYNGEE. The CDR3 has 15 amino acids. V lost 0 bases to trimming and J lost 6 bases, with 16 bases between them. Written as DNA, the CDR3 is TGTGCCAGCAGCGTAGGACAGGCCCCCCAGGGCGAGCAGTACTTC. It translates to CASSVGQAPQGEQYF.

The CDR3 region is CASSRGQGQETQYF. The CDR3 nucleotides read TGTGCCAGCAGTCGAGGACAGGGTCAAGAGACCCAGTACTTC. The gene calls are TRBV2 and TRBJ2-5, with 8 bases lining up with TRBD1. The CDR3 is 14 residues long. Losses at the gene ends were 5 bases for V and 2 bases for J; bases not matched to a gene: 4. Per the germline V gene, CDR1 is SNHLY and CDR2 is FYNNEI.

The rearrangement joins TRBV5-6 to TRBJ2-7; 8 bases line up with TRBD1. CDR1 and CDR2 from the germline V gene are SGHDT and YYEEEE. Germline trimming cut 5 bases from V and 3 bases from J; bases unmatched to any gene: 13. This CDR3 has 16 residues. CDR3 DNA: TGTGCCAGCAGATCCTCGGCGGGGACAGGCAACTACGAGCAGTACTTC. Protein sequence: CASRSSAGTGNYEQYF.